The rows below give T cell receptor beta chains drawn from one sample of a study of shared clonotypes between healthy human individuals. Sequenced by immunoSEQ multiplex PCR; TCRdb stores in-frame clones only, minus some. The profile shows around 1.5 million clones, 98% of them singletons. Sequencing was carried out using naive CD4+ T cells sorted from blood. The receptor source for this set is a man under 40 in good health. CDR3s include the opening cysteine and the closing phenylalanine or tryptophan. Some rows mark clone size as missing; the rest say once, few, many or name a class of expanded clone.

J	size	V	CDR3
TRBJ2-1	NA	TRBV25-1	CARIRTKRESEQFF
TRBJ2-7	NA	TRBV30	CAWSPRVAGAYYEQYF
TRBJ2-6	NA	TRBV5-1	CASSKGAGANVLTF
TRBJ1-2	NA	TRBV6-6	CASRGQGARGYTF
TRBJ1-1	NA	TRBV29-1	CSGTGGANTEAFF
TRBJ2-5	NA	TRBV30	CAWSPSRFHKTQYF
TRBJ2-5	once	TRBV4-1	CASSNPQETQYF
TRBJ2-1	NA	TRBV2	CASSRDRESNEQFF
TRBJ1-2	NA	TRBV6-5	CASSQNRGEFYGYTF
TRBJ1-1	NA	TRBV5-1	CASSLSAGFHEAFF
TRBJ1-4	NA	TRBV11-2	CASSNSGTEKEKLFF
TRBJ2-7	NA	TRBV5-1	CASSPTQITTYEQYF
TRBJ2-1	once	TRBV18	CASSPLGDNEQFF
TRBJ2-2	NA	TRBV4-1	CASSQEGRPWTGELFF
TRBJ2-5	NA	TRBV28	CASRISRQETQETQYF
TRBJ2-5	NA	TRBV5-1	CASSFFSPETQYF
TRBJ2-1	NA	TRBV14	CASSQDPAPGKFF
TRBJ2-2	NA	TRBV7-3	CASSFDRNTGELFF
TRBJ2-2	NA	TRBV9	CASSVAGRVTGELFF
TRBJ2-5	NA	TRBV5-1	CASSVLFAAETQYF
TRBJ2-1	NA	TRBV5-1	CASSLVEGHNEQFF
TRBJ2-7	NA	TRBV11-2	CASSLEEGGTYEQYF
TRBJ2-5	NA	TRBV6-5	CASSHRAQETQYF
TRBJ1-2	once	TRBV6-1	CASSVQGAHGYTF
TRBJ1-2	NA	TRBV2	CASSAAGIGYGYTF